The T cell receptor (beta chain) under discussion was sequenced for a study of shared clonotypes between healthy human individuals. Sequenced by immunoSEQ multiplex PCR; TCRdb stores in-frame clones only, minus some. The sample carries 470,000 or so clones, around 73% recorded once. This CDR3 has 12 residues. The V and J ends lost 3 bases and 6 bases respectively, with 7 bases between them. Germline V gives CDR1 LGHNA, CDR2 YSLEER. Sequencing input: PBMCs. The TCR sequence derives from a woman aged 40-49 years in good health. Some clones in this sample may be carry-over from other donors' samples. The chain joins TRBV4-3 to TRBJ2-3, with no clear D. This CDR3 reads CASSHLGDTQYF. The CDR3 coding sequence is TGCGCCAGCAGCCACCTGGGGGATACGCAGTATTTT.